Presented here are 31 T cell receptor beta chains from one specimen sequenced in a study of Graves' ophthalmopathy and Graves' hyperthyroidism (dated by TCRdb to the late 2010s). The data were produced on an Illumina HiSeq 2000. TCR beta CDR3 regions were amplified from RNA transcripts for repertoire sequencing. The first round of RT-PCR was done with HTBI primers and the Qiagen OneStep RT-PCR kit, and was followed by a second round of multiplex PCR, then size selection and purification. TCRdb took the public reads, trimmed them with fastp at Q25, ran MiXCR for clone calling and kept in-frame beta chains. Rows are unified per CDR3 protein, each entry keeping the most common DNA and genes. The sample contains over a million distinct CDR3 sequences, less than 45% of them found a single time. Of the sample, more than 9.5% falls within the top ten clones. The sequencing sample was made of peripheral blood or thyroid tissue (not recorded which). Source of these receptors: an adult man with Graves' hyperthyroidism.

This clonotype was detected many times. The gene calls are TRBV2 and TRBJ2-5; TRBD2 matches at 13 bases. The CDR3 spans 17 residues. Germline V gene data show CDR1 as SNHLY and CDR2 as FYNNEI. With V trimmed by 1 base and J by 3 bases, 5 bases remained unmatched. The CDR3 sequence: CASSEGTSGSLKETQYF. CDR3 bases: TGTGCCAGCAGTGAAGGGACTAGCGGGAGTCTGAAAGAGACCCAGTACTTC.

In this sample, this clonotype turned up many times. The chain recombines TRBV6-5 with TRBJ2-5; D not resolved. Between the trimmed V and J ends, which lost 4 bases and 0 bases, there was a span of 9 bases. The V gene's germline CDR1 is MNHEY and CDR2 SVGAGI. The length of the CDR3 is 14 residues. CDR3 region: CASSFNGYQETQYF. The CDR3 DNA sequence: TGTGCCAGCAGTTTTAACGGATACCAAGAGACCCAGTACTTC.

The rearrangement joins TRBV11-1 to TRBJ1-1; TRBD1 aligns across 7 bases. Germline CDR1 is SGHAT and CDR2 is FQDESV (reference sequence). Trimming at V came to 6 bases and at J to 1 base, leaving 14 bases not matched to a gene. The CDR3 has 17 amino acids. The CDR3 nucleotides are TGTGCCAGCAGACCCTTCGACTGGGACAGCAAGAACACTGAAGCTTTCTTT. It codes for CASRPFDWDSKNTEAFF.

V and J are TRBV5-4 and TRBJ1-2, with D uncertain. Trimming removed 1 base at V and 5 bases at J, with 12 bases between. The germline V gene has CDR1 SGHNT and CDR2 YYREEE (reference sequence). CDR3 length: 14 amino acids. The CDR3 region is CASSLFHGEYGYTF. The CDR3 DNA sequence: TGTGCCAGCAGCTTGTTCCACGGGGAATATGGCTACACCTTC. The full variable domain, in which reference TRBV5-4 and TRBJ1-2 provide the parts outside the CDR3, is ETGVTQSPTHLIKTRGQQVTLRCSSQSGHNTVSWYQQALGQGPQFIFQYYREEENGRGNFPPRFSGLQFPNYSSELNVNALELDDSALYLCASSLFHGEYGYTFGSGTRLTVV.

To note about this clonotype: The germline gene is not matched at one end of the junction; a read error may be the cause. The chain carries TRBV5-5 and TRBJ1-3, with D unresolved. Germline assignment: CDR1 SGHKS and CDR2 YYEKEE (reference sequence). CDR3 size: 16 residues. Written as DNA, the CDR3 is TGCGCCAGCAGCCACGAGGAGGAGACATCTGGAAACACCATATATTTT. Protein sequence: CASSHEEETSGNTIYF.

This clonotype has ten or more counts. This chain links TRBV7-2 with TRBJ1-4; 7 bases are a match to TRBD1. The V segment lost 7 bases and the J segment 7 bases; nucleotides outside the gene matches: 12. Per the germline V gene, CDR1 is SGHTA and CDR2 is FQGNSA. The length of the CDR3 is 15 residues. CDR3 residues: CASTPTEGAGEKLFF. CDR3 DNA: TGTGCCAGCACACCCACCGAGGGGGCGGGTGAAAAACTGTTTTTT.

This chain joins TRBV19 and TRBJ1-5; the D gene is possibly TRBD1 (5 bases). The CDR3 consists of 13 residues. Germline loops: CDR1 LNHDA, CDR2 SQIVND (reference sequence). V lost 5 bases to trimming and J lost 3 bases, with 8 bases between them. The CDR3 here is CASSSGTNQPQHF. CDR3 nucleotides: TGTGCCAGTAGTTCAGGGACCAATCAGCCCCAGCATTTT.

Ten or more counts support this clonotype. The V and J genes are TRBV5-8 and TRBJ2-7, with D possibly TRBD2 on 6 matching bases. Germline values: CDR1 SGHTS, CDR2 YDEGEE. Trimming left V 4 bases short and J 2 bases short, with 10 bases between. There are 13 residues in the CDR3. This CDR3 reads CASSRDSTYEQYF. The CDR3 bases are TGTGCCAGCAGCCGGGACTCGACCTACGAGCAGTACTTC.

Here the CDR3 DNA reads TGCAGTGCTAGACCTGGGGGCCAGTACTTC. This gives the protein CSARPGGQYF. The chain couples TRBV20-1 to TRBJ2-5; the D gene could be TRBD1 or TRBD2 (5 bases each). V lost 2 bases and J 10 bases, leaving 8 bases between the germline ends. Germline CDR1 DFQATT, CDR2 SNEGSKA (reference sequence). The CDR3 length is 10 residues.

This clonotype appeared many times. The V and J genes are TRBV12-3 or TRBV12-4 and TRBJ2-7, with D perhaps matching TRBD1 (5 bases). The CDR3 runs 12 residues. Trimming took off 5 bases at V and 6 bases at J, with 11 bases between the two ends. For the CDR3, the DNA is TGTGCCAGCAGTATCAGGGTAGGCGAGCAGTACTTC. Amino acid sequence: CASSIRVGEQYF.

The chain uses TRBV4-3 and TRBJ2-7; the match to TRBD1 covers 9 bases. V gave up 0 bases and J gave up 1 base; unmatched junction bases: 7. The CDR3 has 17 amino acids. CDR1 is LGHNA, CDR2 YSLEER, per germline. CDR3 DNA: TGCGCCAGCAGCCAAGACTCAACCGGGACAGGGTCCTACGAGCAGTACTTC. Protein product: CASSQDSTGTGSYEQYF.

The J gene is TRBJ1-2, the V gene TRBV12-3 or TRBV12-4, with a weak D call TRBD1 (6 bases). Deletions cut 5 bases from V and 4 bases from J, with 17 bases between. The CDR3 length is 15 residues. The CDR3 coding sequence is TGTGCCAGCAGTGCTAGCGTTGGCAGGGGCTATGGCTACACCTTC. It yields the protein CASSASVGRGYGYTF.

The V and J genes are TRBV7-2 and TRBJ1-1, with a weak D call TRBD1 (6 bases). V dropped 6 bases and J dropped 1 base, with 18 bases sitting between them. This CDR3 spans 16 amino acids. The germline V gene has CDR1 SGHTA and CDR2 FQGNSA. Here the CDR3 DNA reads TGTGCCAGCAGTTTCGCCACTCCGGGACAGAACACTGAAGCTTTCTTT. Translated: CASSFATPGQNTEAFF.

Here the CDR3 reads CSVVGGTSGSYEQYF. As DNA, the CDR3 is TGCAGCGTTGTGGGAGGGACTAGCGGCTCTTACGAGCAGTACTTC. The chain joins TRBV29-1 to TRBJ2-7; TRBD2 agrees at 11 bases. Germline V gives CDR1 SQVTM, CDR2 ANQGSEA. The CDR3 is 15 amino acids. V was pared by 4 bases and J by 4 bases, with 9 bases of the junction left unmatched.

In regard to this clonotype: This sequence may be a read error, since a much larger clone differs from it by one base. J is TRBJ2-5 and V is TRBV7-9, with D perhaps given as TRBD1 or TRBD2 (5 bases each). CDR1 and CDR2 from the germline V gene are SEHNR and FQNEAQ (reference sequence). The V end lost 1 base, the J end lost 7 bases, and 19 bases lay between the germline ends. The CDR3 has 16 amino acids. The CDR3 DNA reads TGTGCCAGCAGCTTAGTAACAGGACTTACGAGAGGGACCCAGTACTTC. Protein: CASSLVTGLTRGTQYF. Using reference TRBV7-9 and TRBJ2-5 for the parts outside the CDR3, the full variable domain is DTGVSQNPRHKITKRGQNVTFRCDPISEHNRLYWYRQTLGQGPEFLTYFQNEAQLEKSRLLSDRFSAERPKGSFSTLEIQRTEQGDSAMYLCASSLVTGLTRGTQYFGPGTRLLVL.

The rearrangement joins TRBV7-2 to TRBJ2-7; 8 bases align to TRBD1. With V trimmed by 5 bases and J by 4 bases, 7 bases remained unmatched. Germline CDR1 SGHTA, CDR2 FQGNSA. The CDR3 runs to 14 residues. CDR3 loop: CASSGGQAGYEQYF. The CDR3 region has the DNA TGTGCCAGCAGCGGGGGACAGGCCGGATACGAGCAGTACTTC. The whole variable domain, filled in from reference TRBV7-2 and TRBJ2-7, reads GAGVSQSPSNKVTEKGKDVELRCDPISGHTALYWYRQSLGQGLEFLIYFQGNSAPDKSGLPSDRFSAERTGGSVSTLTIQRTQQEDSAVYLCASSGGQAGYEQYFGPGTRLTVT.

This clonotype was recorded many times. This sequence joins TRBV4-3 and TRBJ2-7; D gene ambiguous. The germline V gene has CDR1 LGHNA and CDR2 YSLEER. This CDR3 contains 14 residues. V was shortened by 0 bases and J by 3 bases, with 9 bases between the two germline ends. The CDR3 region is CASSQDWAGYEQYF. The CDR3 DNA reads TGCGCCAGCAGCCAAGATTGGGCCGGCTACGAGCAGTACTTC.

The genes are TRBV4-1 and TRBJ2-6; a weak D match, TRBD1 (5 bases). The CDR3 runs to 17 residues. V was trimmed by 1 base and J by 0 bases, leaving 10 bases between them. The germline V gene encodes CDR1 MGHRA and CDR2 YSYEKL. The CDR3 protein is CASSQVDSYSGANVLTF. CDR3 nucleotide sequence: TGCGCCAGCAGCCAAGTCGACAGCTACTCTGGGGCCAACGTCCTGACTTTC.

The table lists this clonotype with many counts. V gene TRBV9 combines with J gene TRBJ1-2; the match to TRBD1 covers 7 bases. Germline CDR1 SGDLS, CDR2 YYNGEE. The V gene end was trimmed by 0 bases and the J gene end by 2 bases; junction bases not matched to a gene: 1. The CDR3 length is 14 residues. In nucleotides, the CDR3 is TGTGCCAGCAGCGTAGGGGGACAGAACTATGGCTACACCTTC. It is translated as CASSVGGQNYGYTF.

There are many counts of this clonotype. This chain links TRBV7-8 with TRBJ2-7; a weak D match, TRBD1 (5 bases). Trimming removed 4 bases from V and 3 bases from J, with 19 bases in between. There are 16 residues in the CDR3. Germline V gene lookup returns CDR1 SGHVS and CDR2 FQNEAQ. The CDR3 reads CASSSHPQGTHYEQYF. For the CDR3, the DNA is TGTGCCAGCAGCTCGCACCCCCAGGGTACTCACTACGAGCAGTACTTC.

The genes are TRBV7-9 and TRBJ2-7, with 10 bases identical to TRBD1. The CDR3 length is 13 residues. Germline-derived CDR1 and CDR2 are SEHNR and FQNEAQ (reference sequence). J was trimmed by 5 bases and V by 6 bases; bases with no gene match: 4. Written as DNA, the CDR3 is TGTGCCAGCAGGGGACAGGGGCAAGACGAGCAGTACTTC. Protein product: CASRGQGQDEQYF.

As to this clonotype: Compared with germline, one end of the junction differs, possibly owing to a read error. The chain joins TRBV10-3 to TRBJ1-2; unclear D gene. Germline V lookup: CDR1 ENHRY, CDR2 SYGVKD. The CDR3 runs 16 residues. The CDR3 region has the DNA TGTGCCAGCAGTTACTCTGACACGTCGAGTCCTTATGGCTACACCTTC. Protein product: CASSYSDTSSPYGYTF.

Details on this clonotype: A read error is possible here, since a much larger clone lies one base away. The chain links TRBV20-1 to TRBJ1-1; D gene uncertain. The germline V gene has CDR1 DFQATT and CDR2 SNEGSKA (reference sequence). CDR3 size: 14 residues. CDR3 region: CSAGDPGLNTEAFF. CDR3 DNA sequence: TGCAGTGCTGGAGATCCGGGATTGAACACTGAAGCTTTCTTT.

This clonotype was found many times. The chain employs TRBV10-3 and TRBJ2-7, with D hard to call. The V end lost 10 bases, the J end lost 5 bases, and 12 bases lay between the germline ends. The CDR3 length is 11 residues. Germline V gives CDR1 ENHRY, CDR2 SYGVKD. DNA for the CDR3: TGTGCCAGCACCCACAGTGACGAGCAGTACTTC. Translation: CASTHSDEQYF.

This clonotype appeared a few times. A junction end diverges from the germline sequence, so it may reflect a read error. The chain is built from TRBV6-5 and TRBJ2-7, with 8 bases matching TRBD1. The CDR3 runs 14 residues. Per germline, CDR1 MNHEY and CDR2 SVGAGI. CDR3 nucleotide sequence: TGTGCCAGCAGTTTCTTCGGGACAGGCGAACATCTGATCTTC. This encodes CASSFFGTGEHLIF.

CDR3 bases: TGTGCCAGCACTTTAGCGGGAGGCACCGGGGAGCTGTTTTTT. Residues: CASTLAGGTGELFF. This sequence joins TRBV10-3 and TRBJ2-2; 10 positions match TRBD2. V lost 10 bases, J lost 4 bases, and 6 bases stayed unmatched. The CDR3 runs to 14 residues. In germline, CDR1 is ENHRY, CDR2 SYGVKD.

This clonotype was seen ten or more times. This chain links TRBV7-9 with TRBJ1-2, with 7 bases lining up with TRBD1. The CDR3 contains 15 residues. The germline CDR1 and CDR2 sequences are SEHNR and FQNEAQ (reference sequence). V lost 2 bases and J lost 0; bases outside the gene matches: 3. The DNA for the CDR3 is TGTGCCAGCAGCTTAAACGGACAGGCTAACTATGGCTACACCTTC. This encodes CASSLNGQANYGYTF.

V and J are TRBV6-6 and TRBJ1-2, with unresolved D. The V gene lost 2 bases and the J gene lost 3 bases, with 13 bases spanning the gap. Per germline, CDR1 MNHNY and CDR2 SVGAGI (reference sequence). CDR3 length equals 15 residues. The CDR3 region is CASSYDSGLYYGYTF. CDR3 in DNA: TGTGCCAGCAGTTACGATTCCGGTCTATACTATGGCTACACCTTC.

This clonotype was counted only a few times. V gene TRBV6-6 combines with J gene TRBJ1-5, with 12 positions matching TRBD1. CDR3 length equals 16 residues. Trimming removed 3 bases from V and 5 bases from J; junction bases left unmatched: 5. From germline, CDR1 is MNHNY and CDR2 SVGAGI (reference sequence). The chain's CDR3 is CASSYWDRGLDQPQHF. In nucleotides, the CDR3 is TGTGCCAGCAGTTATTGGGACAGGGGGCTTGATCAGCCCCAGCATTTT.

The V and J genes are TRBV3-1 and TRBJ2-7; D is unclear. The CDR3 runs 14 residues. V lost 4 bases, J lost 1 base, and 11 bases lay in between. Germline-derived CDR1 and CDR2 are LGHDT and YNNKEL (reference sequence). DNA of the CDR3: TGTGCCAGCAGCCGAAATGGCAGATCCTACGAGCAGTACTTC. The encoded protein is CASSRNGRSYEQYF.

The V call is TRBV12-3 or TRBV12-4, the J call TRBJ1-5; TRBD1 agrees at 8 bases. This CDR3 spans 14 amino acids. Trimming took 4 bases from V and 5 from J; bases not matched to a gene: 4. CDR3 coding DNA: TGTGCCAGCAGTTGGCCGGACAGGGATCAGCCCCAGCATTTT. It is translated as CASSWPDRDQPQHF.